These 29 T cell receptor beta chains were all obtained from the same sample, sequenced in a study of blood T cell repertoires in COVID-19. Clones were read by immunoSEQ multiplex PCR, and TCRdb kept only the in-frame ones, dropping some. The repertoire consists of about 320,000 clones, with nearly 90% occurring once and the leading ten covering around 5.9%. The sample was PBMCs or T cells enriched from blood (not recorded which). These receptors all stem from a woman in her twenties or thirties who had recovered from COVID-19.

The chain combines TRBV29-1 with TRBJ2-1; D unclear. V was trimmed by 6 bases and J by 0 bases, leaving 12 bases between them. Germline V gene sequence: CDR1 SQVTM, CDR2 ANQGSEA. The CDR3 sequence is 14 residues long. Here the CDR3 reads CSVPFSSSYNEQFF. Here the CDR3 DNA reads TGCAGCGTCCCGTTCTCGAGCTCCTACAATGAGCAGTTCTTC.

The chain is built from TRBV4-1 and TRBJ1-4; D call uncertain. V was clipped by 1 base and J by 7 bases, with 13 bases between them. Looked up from germline, CDR1 is MGHRA and CDR2 is YSYEKL. This CDR3 contains 15 residues. The CDR3, as DNA: TGCGCCAGCAGCCAAGCCGGGTCACCGGTTGAAAAACTGTTTTTT. Translated: CASSQAGSPVEKLFF.

The genes are TRBV4-2 and TRBJ1-2, with D unresolved. Trimming pared 0 bases from V and 4 bases from J, leaving 12 bases between. This CDR3 has 15 amino acids. Germline V gives CDR1 LGHNA, CDR2 YNFKEQ. This CDR3 reads CASSQDIGGSYGYTF. The CDR3 DNA reads TGTGCCAGCAGCCAAGATATCGGAGGAAGCTATGGCTACACCTTC.

The J gene is TRBJ2-7, the V gene TRBV7-9; tentatively, D is TRBD1 (5 bases). Germline CDR1 SEHNR, CDR2 FQNEAQ (reference sequence). V shed 5 bases and J shed 6 bases, with 14 bases lying between them. The CDR3 is 13 amino acids. The DNA of the CDR3 is TGTGCCAGCAGCAACCCAGGGTACTCCGAGCAGTACTTC. It yields the protein CASSNPGYSEQYF.

The chain combines TRBV5-1 with TRBJ1-2; TRBD1 agrees at 9 bases. In germline, CDR1 is SGHRS, CDR2 YFSETQ. The CDR3 length is 17 residues. The J segment lost 4 bases and the V segment lost 4 bases, leaving 14 bases of the junction unmatched. The CDR3 coding sequence is TGCGCCAGCAGCCCGGGACAGGGCAACCCTTCCCCCTATGGCTACACCTTC. Its protein is CASSPGQGNPSPYGYTF. Filled out from reference TRBV5-1 and TRBJ1-2, the complete variable domain reads KAGVTQTPRYLIKTRGQQVTLSCSPISGHRSVSWYQQTPGQGLQFLFEYFSETQRNKGNFPGRFSGRQFSNSRSEMNVSTLELGDSALYLCASSPGQGNPSPYGYTFGSGTRLTVV.

V is TRBV19 and J is TRBJ1-2; the match to TRBD1 covers 7 bases. The germline gives CDR1 LNHDA, CDR2 SQIVND (reference sequence). V shed 10 bases and J 5 bases; nucleotides not matched to a gene: 19. The CDR3 is 16 amino acids. The CDR3 loop is CAINSAGTANYYGYTF. The CDR3 DNA follows: TGTGCCATCAACTCCGCCGGGACAGCCAACTATTATGGCTACACCTTC.

This chain joins TRBV5-5 and TRBJ1-2; 7 positions match TRBD1. Per germline, CDR1 SGHKS and CDR2 YYEKEE (reference sequence). The CDR3 spans 16 residues. The V segment lost 2 bases and the J segment 0 bases; nucleotides outside the gene matches: 7. The CDR3 DNA is TGTGCCAGCAGCTTACCGTTTGGGACAGCTAACTATGGCTACACCTTC. Amino acid sequence: CASSLPFGTANYGYTF.

This chain uses TRBV7-9 with TRBJ1-2, with D perhaps matching TRBD1 (6 bases). Germline V lookup: CDR1 SEHNR, CDR2 FQNEAQ (reference sequence). Trimming took off 5 bases at V and 3 bases at J, with 16 bases between the two ends. The CDR3 length is 15 residues. CDR3: CASSQTGQSDYGYTF. CDR3 bases: TGTGCCAGCAGCCAAACTGGACAGTCTGACTATGGCTACACCTTC.

The V gene is TRBV3-1 (or the pseudogene TRBV3-2), the J gene TRBJ2-2, with D perhaps TRBD2 (5 bases). From germline, CDR1 is LGHDT and CDR2 YNNKEL (reference sequence). The CDR3 loop spans 14 amino acids. V lost 8 bases and J 6 bases, leaving 16 bases between the germline ends. CDR3 nucleotide sequence: TGTGCCAGCGGCTCCCGAGGGTTGGCCGGGGAGCTGTTTTTT. The encoded protein is CASGSRGLAGELFF.

The chain links TRBV7-2 to TRBJ2-7; 12 nucleotides align to TRBD2. Germline values: CDR1 SGHTA, CDR2 FQGNSA. Trimming at V came to 3 bases and at J to 5 bases, leaving 11 bases not matched to a gene. The CDR3 loop spans 17 amino acids. DNA for the CDR3: TGTGCCAGCAGCTTCGGGACTAGCGGGCCCCCGGGGAACGAGCAGTACTTC. It is translated as CASSFGTSGPPGNEQYF.

V and J are TRBV5-6 and TRBJ1-2, with 9 positions matching TRBD1. Germline CDR1 is SGHDT and CDR2 is YYEEEE. The V segment lost 4 bases and the J segment 6 bases; nucleotides outside the gene matches: 7. This CDR3 contains 14 residues. CDR3 sequence reads: CASSPGQGRNGYTF. CDR3 coding DNA: TGTGCCAGCAGCCCGGGACAGGGACGGAATGGCTACACCTTC.

The gene calls are TRBV29-1 and TRBJ2-7, with D perhaps matching TRBD2 (5 bases). CDR1 and CDR2 (germline): SQVTM, ANQGSEA. The CDR3 spans 11 residues. V was shortened by 6 bases and J by 3 bases, with 9 bases between the two germline ends. Here the CDR3 DNA reads TGCAGCGTCGGGGTCGGCTACGAGCAGTACTTC. Translating it yields CSVGVGYEQYF.

V gene TRBV12-3 or TRBV12-4 combines with J gene TRBJ1-5; 8 nucleotides align to TRBD1. The CDR3 loop spans 13 amino acids. With V trimmed by 10 bases and J by 4 bases, 6 bases remained unmatched. CDR3 sequence (DNA): TGTGCCACCCGGACAGGGCTAAATCAGCCCCAGCATTTT. Encoded protein: CATRTGLNQPQHF.

This clone occurred a few times. The chain is built from TRBV2 and TRBJ1-3, with D possibly matching TRBD1 (6 bases). V lost 8 bases and J 4 bases, leaving 18 bases between the germline ends. CDR3 length: 15 amino acids. Germline-derived CDR1 and CDR2 are SNHLY and FYNNEI. The CDR3 DNA reads TGTGCCAGCGCAAGGACAGTGGGGGAGGGAAACACCATATATTTT. It codes for CASARTVGEGNTIYF.

Points on this clone: Other DNA sequences within the sample encode an identical CDR3. The V call is TRBV5-1, the J call TRBJ1-1; no clear D gene. Germline CDR1 SGHRS, CDR2 YFSETQ. The CDR3 runs to 12 residues. V lost 3 bases, J lost 4 bases, and 7 bases lay in between. The CDR3 region is CASSSGGTEAFF. CDR3 bases: TGCGCCAGCAGCTCCGGCGGCACTGAAGCTTTCTTT.

This clone was picked up one time. This chain joins TRBV6-2 or TRBV6-3 and TRBJ1-6; perhaps TRBD1 as D (6 bases). The CDR3 is 15 residues long. The germline V and J ends were trimmed by 6 bases and 7 bases, with 16 bases remaining between them. CDR1 is MNHEY, CDR2 SVGEGT, per germline. The CDR3 is CASSQERQGNSPLHF. The DNA for the CDR3 is TGTGCCAGCAGCCAAGAACGGCAGGGGAATTCACCCCTCCACTTT.

The chain has TRBV11-2 and TRBJ2-7; tentatively, D is TRBD1 (5 bases). The CDR3 spans 17 residues. Germline V gene data show CDR1 as SGHAT and CDR2 as FQNNGV. V lost 1 base to trimming and J lost 4 bases, with 20 bases between them. This CDR3 reads CASSLVSTGPHSYEQYF. CDR3 sequence (DNA): TGTGCCAGCAGCTTAGTGTCCACAGGACCTCATTCTTACGAGCAGTACTTC.

The count of this clone is one. V and J are TRBV30 and TRBJ1-2, with 8 positions matching TRBD1. There are 14 residues in the CDR3. Trimming cost V 5 bases and J 3 bases; bases outside gene matches: 8. From germline, CDR1 is GTSNPN and CDR2 SVGIG (reference sequence). The CDR3 spells CAWGAGTGHYGYTF. The CDR3, as DNA: TGTGCCTGGGGCGCCGGGACAGGACACTATGGCTACACCTTC.

CDR3 sequence (DNA): TGTGCCAGCAGTCAGGGGACAACCGCCGGCGGCTTAGAGACCCAGTACTTC. Its protein is CASSQGTTAGGLETQYF. J is TRBJ2-5 and V is TRBV2; a weak D match, TRBD1 (6 bases). Germline values: CDR1 SNHLY, CDR2 FYNNEI. Trimming cost V 5 bases and J 4 bases, with 23 bases left between them. The CDR3 is 17 amino acids.

The chain has TRBV7-9 and TRBJ2-3; the D gene is possibly TRBD1 (5 bases). V was shortened by 6 bases and J by 1 base, with 11 bases between the two germline ends. The CDR3 is made up of 14 amino acids. Germline loops: CDR1 SEHNR, CDR2 FQNEAQ (reference sequence). The CDR3 DNA follows: TGTGCCAGCAGGGGGCCTCGTGGCACAGATACGCAGTATTTT. Its protein is CASRGPRGTDTQYF.

This clone was recorded only once. CDR3 DNA: TGTGCCAGTAGTTGGGGACTTAAGAACACTGAAGCTTTCTTT. Its protein is CASSWGLKNTEAFF. The chain links TRBV19 to TRBJ1-1; D possibly corresponds to TRBD1 (5 bases). Trimming left V 5 bases short and J 1 base short, with 11 bases between. The germline V gene encodes CDR1 LNHDA and CDR2 SQIVND (reference sequence). The CDR3 consists of 14 residues.

This chain uses TRBV6-5 with TRBJ2-1; TRBD2 is a possible D gene (6 bases). From germline, CDR1 is MNHEY and CDR2 SVGAGI. V dropped 6 bases and J dropped 10 bases, with 13 bases sitting between them. The CDR3 extends over 12 amino acids. In DNA, the CDR3 is TGTGCCAGCAGACTACCGCGGGAAGAGCAGTTCTTC. Translating it yields CASRLPREEQFF.

The rearrangement links TRBV9 to TRBJ2-3; perhaps TRBD2 as D (7 bases). This CDR3 has 14 residues. The germline gives CDR1 SGDLS, CDR2 YYNGEE. The V end was cut by 7 bases, the J end by 5 bases, with 17 bases between. The DNA of the CDR3 is TGTGCCAGCTGTTCAGAGGGGGGGATAGATACGCAGTATTTT. As protein: CASCSEGGIDTQYF.

V gene TRBV18 combines with J gene TRBJ1-1, with 8 bases matching TRBD1. The ends lost 5 bases at V and 1 base at J; junction bases unmatched: 3. CDR1 and CDR2 from the germline V gene are KGHSH and LQKENI. This CDR3 has 14 residues. CDR3 sequence reads: CASSEQGENTEAFF. CDR3 sequence (DNA): TGTGCCAGCTCAGAACAGGGGGAGAACACTGAAGCTTTCTTT.

The chain carries TRBV4-3 and TRBJ2-5, with 8 bases identical to TRBD1. CDR3 size: 15 residues. The V gene's germline CDR1 is LGHNA and CDR2 YSLEER. The trim removed 3 bases at V and 4 bases at J, leaving 7 bases unmatched. The CDR3 spells CASSHYDRGGETQYF. The CDR3 nucleotides read TGCGCCAGCAGCCATTACGACAGGGGCGGAGAGACCCAGTACTTC.

Of note for this clone: Other nucleotide sequences from this sample produce the same CDR3. The J gene is TRBJ2-5, the V gene TRBV20-1; TRBD2 matches 8 bases. The CDR3 totals 14 residues. V gave up 3 bases and J gave up 5 bases; unmatched junction bases: 8. Germline V CDR1 and CDR2: DFQATT, SNEGSKA (reference sequence). The CDR3 region is CSASIAGGRETQYF. The CDR3 DNA reads TGCAGTGCTAGTATCGCGGGGGGCCGGGAGACCCAGTACTTC.

The chain links TRBV27 to TRBJ2-3, with D possibly being TRBD2 (5 bases). This CDR3 is built from 15 residues. V lost 3 bases, J lost 0 bases, and 10 bases lay in between. Germline CDR1 reads MNHEY; CDR2 reads SMNVEV (reference sequence). The chain's CDR3 is CASSFFRGSTDTQYF. CDR3 bases: TGTGCCAGCAGTTTCTTCCGGGGAAGCACAGATACGCAGTATTTT.

Regarding this clone: This CDR3 is also generated by other DNA sequences in the sample. This rearrangement joins TRBV27 to TRBJ1-1; D is undetermined. The ends were cut back, 2 bases at V and 0 bases at J, with 4 bases in the middle. Germline CDR1 and CDR2: MNHEY and SMNVEV (reference sequence). This CDR3 contains 13 residues. Here the CDR3 DNA reads TGTGCCAGCAGTTTAAGCCTGAACACTGAAGCTTTCTTT. Protein product: CASSLSLNTEAFF.

This clone has just a few counts. This chain uses TRBV5-1 with TRBJ1-1; 10 nucleotides match TRBD1. V was pared by 3 bases and J by 5 bases, with 10 bases of the junction left unmatched. CDR3 length equals 16 residues. The germline V gene encodes CDR1 SGHRS and CDR2 YFSETQ. The CDR3 coding sequence is TGCGCCAGCAGCTGGGGGACAGGGGAGGTTTTGACTGAAGCTTTCTTT. Amino acids: CASSWGTGEVLTEAFF.